This section outlines one T cell receptor (beta chain) sequence together with its context. Its antigen is not identified. This entry is derived from a study of graft-versus-host responses after intestinal transplantation. Study-wide background: Multivisceral, liver-intestinal, or isolated intestinal transplants were performed in recipients. Tacrolimus and steroids were given for two to three years to all recipients after anti-thymocyte globulin induction. Study-level points and caveats: GvH clones surfaced in recipient marrow, some emerging earlier in ileum or blood. Peak levels of circulating GvH clones tracked with early post-transplant HvG declines.

The CDR3 runs to 18 residues. Germline assignment: CDR1 LNHNV and CDR2 YYDKDF (reference sequence). Trimming pared 0 bases from V and 5 bases from J, leaving 20 bases between. TCRdb's copy holds only in-frame clones and misses some; the assay was immunoSEQ multiplex PCR. In the table there are roughly 36,000 clones, more than 90% of which are singletons. The sample was unstimulated CD8+ T cells sorted from spleen or lymph node cells, taken before transplant. The TCR was taken from a human donor who was the organ donor for an intestinal transplant. This chain connects TRBV15 to TRBJ2-1; maybe TRBD2 (7 bases). Here the CDR3 reads CATSREHHMGGPDNEQFF. The CDR3 DNA sequence: TGTGCCACCAGCAGAGAACATCATATGGGGGGGCCTGACAATGAGCAGTTCTTC. Drawing the rest from reference TRBV15 and TRBJ2-1, the complete variable domain is DAMVIQNPRYQVTQFGKPVTLSCSQTLNHNVMYWYQQKSSQAPKLLFHYYDKDFNNEADTPDNFQSRRPNTSFCFLDIRSPGLGDTAMYLCATSREHHMGGPDNEQFFGPGTRLTVL.